The 17 T cell receptor beta chains in this list originate from one sample, sequenced in a study of blood T cell repertoires in COVID-19 (dated by TCRdb to between 2020 and 2021). Preparation of the library involved the immunoSEQ multiplex PCR assay. Imported from immuneACCESS, the table was reduced by TCRdb to in-frame sequences with V and J called. These copies leave out some clones; in studies compared against another copy, an unresolved V gene accounts for under half, and the cause of the remainder is not known. This sample lists hundreds of thousands of clones; over 75% were detected once. The ten largest clones represent roughly 1% of the sample. Sequencing was carried out using PBMCs or T cells enriched from blood (not recorded which). These receptors were collected from a woman in her 30s who had recovered from COVID-19.

The gene calls are TRBV7-2 and TRBJ2-7; TRBD1 might be the D (6 bases). The CDR3 loop spans 15 amino acids. Germline-derived CDR1 and CDR2 are SGHTA and FQGNSA. The germline V and J ends were trimmed by 5 bases and 2 bases, with 16 bases remaining between them. CDR3 loop: CASSISPTGTYEQYF. The CDR3 DNA is TGTGCCAGCAGCATTTCTCCGACAGGAACCTACGAGCAGTACTTC.

This clone was found a few times. The V gene is TRBV4-2, the J gene TRBJ1-2; 10 bases are a match to TRBD1. Unmatched junction bases numbered 9, after V lost 5 bases and J lost 0 bases. The CDR3 sequence is 17 residues long. CDR1 and CDR2 from the germline V gene are LGHNA and YNFKEQ. CDR3 residues: CASSWETGGFANYGYTF. In nucleotides, the CDR3 is TGTGCCAGCAGCTGGGAGACAGGGGGCTTTGCTAACTATGGCTACACCTTC.

The chain recombines TRBV7-9 with TRBJ2-2; TRBD2 agrees at 7 bases. With 3 bases clipped from V and 7 bases from J, the junction kept 8 bases outside the gene matches. CDR1 SEHNR and CDR2 FQNEAQ come from the germline V gene (reference sequence). The CDR3 spans 15 residues. The CDR3 spells CASSLSGQRGGELFF. Written as DNA, the CDR3 is TGTGCCAGCAGCTTGAGCGGGCAGCGGGGCGGGGAGCTGTTTTTT.

The chain joins TRBV18 to TRBJ1-5; no clear D gene. V lost 3 bases and J 0 bases, leaving 9 bases between the germline ends. CDR3 length: 15 amino acids. CDR1 and CDR2 (germline): KGHSH, LQKENI. CDR3: CASSPGVNSNQPQHF. CDR3 DNA sequence: TGTGCCAGCTCACCCGGGGTTAATAGCAATCAGCCCCAGCATTTT.

This clone came up a few times. CDR3 coding DNA: TGTGCCAGCAGTTTATTTGTTGTGCGGGGACAGGGGGCGCGTACTGAAGCTTTCTTT. It is translated as CASSLFVVRGQGARTEAFF. This chain uses TRBV28 with TRBJ1-1; 12 bases are a match to TRBD1. The CDR3 runs to 19 residues. The J segment lost 5 bases and the V segment lost 1 base, leaving 14 bases of the junction unmatched. Germline V gene sequence: CDR1 MDHEN, CDR2 SYDVKM.

This clone was seen a handful of times. The chain couples TRBV11-3 to TRBJ2-2; 7 bases map to TRBD2. Germline V gives CDR1 SGHNT, CDR2 YENEEA. J was trimmed by 3 bases and V by 4 bases; bases with no gene match: 5. The length of the CDR3 is 15 residues. The CDR3 DNA follows: TGTGCCAGCAGCTCGGGGGGAGAGGACACCGGGGAGCTGTTTTTT. It encodes CASSSGGEDTGELFF. Drawing the rest from reference TRBV11-3 and TRBJ2-2, the complete variable domain is EAGVVQSPRYKIIEKKQPVAFWCNPISGHNTLYWYLQNLGQGPELLIRYENEEAVDDSQLPKDRFSAERLKGVDSTLKIQPAELGDSAVYLCASSSGGEDTGELFFGEGSRLTVL.

This sequence joins TRBV21-1 and TRBJ1-5. TRBV21-1 is flagged as a pseudogene. This CDR3 contains 13 residues. CDR3 bases: TGTGCCAGCAGCAAAAGGGGGGGTCAGCCCCAGCATTTT. Translation: CASSKRGGQPQHF.

The genes are TRBV19 and TRBJ2-5; 11 bases map to TRBD2. Germline V lookup: CDR1 LNHDA, CDR2 SQIVND (reference sequence). After removal of 1 base from V and 6 bases from J, the junction contained 13 bases not matched to a gene. The CDR3 covers 18 residues. CDR3 nucleotide sequence: TGTGCCAGTAGTATAGGAAGTAGCGGGGGGGCTGAAGGAAAGACCCAGTACTTC. This gives the protein CASSIGSSGGAEGKTQYF. The variable domain in full, completed from reference TRBV19 and TRBJ2-5, reads DGGITQSPKYLFRKEGQNVTLSCEQNLNHDAMYWYRQDPGQGLRLIYYSQIVNDFQKGDIAEGYSVSREKKESFPLTVTSAQKNPTAFYLCASSIGSSGGAEGKTQYFGPGTRLLVL.

The chain recombines TRBV29-1 with TRBJ2-1, with 10 bases identical to TRBD2. The CDR3 has 14 amino acids. The germline V gene has CDR1 SQVTM and CDR2 ANQGSEA. The V and J ends lost 5 bases and 6 bases, in that order; junction bases with no gene match: 7. The CDR3 here is CSVLLAGSINEQFF. DNA of the CDR3: TGCAGCGTTCTACTAGCGGGGTCGATCAATGAGCAGTTCTTC.

The V gene is TRBV7-2, the J gene TRBJ1-1; tentatively, D is TRBD1 (5 bases). The CDR3 runs to 13 residues. Germline V CDR1 and CDR2: SGHTA, FQGNSA. The V end was cut by 4 bases, the J end by 4 bases, with 10 bases between. The CDR3 DNA follows: TGTGCCAGCAGCTCCCGGGGGGGCACTGAAGCTTTCTTT. It specifies CASSSRGGTEAFF.

The CDR3 DNA sequence: TGTGCCAGCAGTCGGGCAGATACGCAGTATTTT. It encodes CASSRADTQYF. The chain recombines TRBV28 with TRBJ2-3; D ambiguous. The CDR3 sequence is 11 residues long. Germline CDR1 and CDR2: MDHEN and SYDVKM. The V and J ends lost 5 bases and 4 bases respectively, with 4 bases between them.

This sequence joins TRBV11-3 and TRBJ1-2, with 8 positions matching TRBD1. The CDR3 is 14 residues long. V lost 5 bases to trimming and J lost 11 bases; unmatched junction nucleotides: 13. The germline CDR1 and CDR2 sequences are SGHNT and YENEEA. The chain's CDR3 is CASSPLTDRVGYTF. DNA of the CDR3: TGTGCCAGCAGCCCGTTGACGGACAGGGTGGGTTACACCTTC.

The J gene is TRBJ1-5, the V gene TRBV28; TRBD1 is a possible D gene (6 bases). Per germline, CDR1 MDHEN and CDR2 SYDVKM. V was clipped by 10 bases and J by 5 bases, with 15 bases between them. This CDR3 spans 13 amino acids. The CDR3 sequence: CATATGLHQPQHF. The CDR3 DNA is TGTGCCACCGCGACAGGTTTACATCAGCCCCAGCATTTT.

The chain recombines TRBV11-3 with TRBJ2-1; 10 nucleotides line up with TRBD2. Germline V lookup: CDR1 SGHNT, CDR2 YENEEA. The V gene end was trimmed by 1 base and the J gene end by 5 bases; junction bases not matched to a gene: 5. The CDR3 spans 16 residues. CDR3 amino acids: CASSLGQRGGDNEQFF. The CDR3 nucleotides read TGTGCCAGCAGCTTAGGTCAGCGGGGGGGTGACAATGAGCAGTTCTTC.

This clone has just one count. The chain recombines TRBV24-1 with TRBJ1-5, with D possibly TRBD1 on 6 matching bases. This CDR3 is built from 16 residues. The germline CDR1 and CDR2 sequences are KGHDR and SFDVKD. V was pared by 3 bases and J by 5 bases, with 16 bases between. This CDR3 reads CATSDPRGGQDQPQHF. For the CDR3, the DNA is TGTGCCACCAGTGATCCTCGCGGGGGGCAGGATCAGCCCCAGCATTTT.

V and J are TRBV30 and TRBJ1-6, with D unresolved. V shed 0 bases and J shed 9 bases, with 12 bases lying between them. The CDR3 is 14 amino acids. Germline V gene sequence: CDR1 GTSNPN, CDR2 SVGIG (reference sequence). CDR3 amino acids: CAWSVATGGSPLHF. As DNA, the CDR3 is TGTGCCTGGAGTGTGGCCACGGGTGGTTCACCCCTCCACTTT.

V gene TRBV12-1 combines with J gene TRBJ1-1; the table's D gene call, TRBD1, was not cross checked with the DNA. TRBV12-1 is listed as a pseudogene. The CDR3 is 15 residues long. The chain's CDR3 is CASSPRQGASTEAFF. The CDR3 nucleotides are TGTGCCAGCAGCCCTCGACAGGGGGCGAGCACTGAAGCTTTCTTT.